The clone carrying this T cell receptor beta chain qualifies as medium-sized. Its specificity is not known. The sample belongs to a study of OX40 agonist ivuxolimab in advanced cancers. Generated by immunoSEQ multiplex PCR, the TCRdb table keeps only in-frame clones and is missing some. The repertoire includes tens of thousands of clones, 92% of them detected once, and roughly a third sits in the top ten. Study-wide results and caveats: Low normalized T-cell clonal expansion was also seen in some nonresponders.

The CDR3 has 14 residues. With 6 bases removed from V and 3 bases from J, the gap between germline ends came to 11 bases. Germline CDR1 SEHNR, CDR2 FQNEAQ (reference sequence). This chain uses TRBV7-9 with TRBJ1-4, with no clear D. The TCR originated in an adult with an advanced solid tumor such as melanoma, head and neck, liver or kidney cancer. Sequences were derived from CD4+ or CD8+ T cells sorted from blood, sampled in a trial of the OX40 agonist ivuxolimab. The CDR3 region is CASSPVGSNEKLFF. The CDR3 bases are TGTGCCAGCAGTCCGGTTGGGTCTAATGAAAAACTGTTTTTT.